Below, 23 T cell receptor beta chains from the same sample are listed, as sequenced in a study of human T cells and chemical hapten exposure (dated by TCRdb to 2020 to 2022). The time point label, read with the paper, signifies: patch test 3, about 24 weeks after DPC sensitization. According to the study, the label for this sample's treatment or condition signals: therapeutic diphenylcyclopropenone sensitization with weekly scalp DPC. Libraries were built with RACE. The run used a NextSeq 500. TCRdb redid the processing of the public reads, applying fastp at Q25 and MiXCR, and retained in-frame beta chains. Rows with a matching CDR3 protein are joined into one entry that keeps the most common DNA and genes. The sample records 190,000 or so distinct CDR3 sequences, around 23% of which are singletons. The biggest ten clones account for roughly 2.3% of the sample. This specimen consisted of whole blood, obtained in connection with sensitization to the hapten diphenylcyclopropenone (DPC). These receptors all stem from a woman aged 40 to 49 with alopecia areata. Some clones in this sample may be carry-over from other donors' samples.

This chain connects TRBV28 to TRBJ1-3, with 12 bases that match TRBD1. Germline trimming cut 2 bases from V and 3 bases from J; bases unmatched to any gene: 5. This CDR3 comprises 17 residues. CDR1 MDHEN and CDR2 SYDVKM come from the germline V gene. CDR3 in amino acids: CASSLRDRGLGGNTIYF. Here the CDR3 DNA reads TGTGCCAGCAGTTTACGGGACAGGGGGCTTGGTGGAAACACCATATATTTT.

This clonotype occurred a few times. The CDR3 region is CASTPRAGRATDTQYF. CDR3 DNA: TGTGCCAGCACCCCGAGGGCCGGCCGCGCCACAGATACGCAGTATTTT. The V call is TRBV7-2, the J call TRBJ2-3; D might be TRBD2 (5 bases). V lost 7 bases and J lost 2, with 19 bases in between. The CDR3 has 16 residues. CDR1 and CDR2 from the germline V gene are SGHTA and FQGNSA.

The chain recombines TRBV6-6 with TRBJ2-2; TRBD2 might be the D (5 bases). The CDR3 is made up of 14 amino acids. Germline loops: CDR1 MNHNY, CDR2 SVGAGI (reference sequence). V was shortened by 4 bases and J by 4 bases, with 10 bases between the two germline ends. CDR3 nucleotides: TGTGCCAGCAGTTGGGAGAAAAGCACCGGGGAGCTGTTTTTT. It encodes CASSWEKSTGELFF.

The CDR3: CASSMGHGYSYEQYF. The CDR3 coding sequence is TGTGCCAGTAGTATGGGGCACGGCTACTCCTACGAGCAGTACTTC. The rearrangement joins TRBV19 to TRBJ2-7; possibly TRBD1 for D (5 bases). V gave up 3 bases and J gave up 0 bases, with 12 bases separating them. This CDR3 has 15 residues. Germline V gives CDR1 LNHDA, CDR2 SQIVND (reference sequence).

This clonotype turned up a few times. V gene TRBV5-4 combines with J gene TRBJ2-4, with 10 bases lining up with TRBD1. This CDR3 has 16 residues. Germline-derived CDR1 and CDR2 are SGHNT and YYREEE (reference sequence). V shed 4 bases, J shed 8 bases, and the junction held 12 bases outside the gene matches. DNA for the CDR3: TGTGCCAGCAGCGTTAGGGGACAGGGGATGAGAGACATTCAGTACTTC. Its protein is CASSVRGQGMRDIQYF.

This chain joins TRBV5-5 and TRBJ2-1, with 8 bases matching TRBD2. Germline values: CDR1 SGHKS, CDR2 YYEKEE (reference sequence). J was trimmed by 6 bases and V by 1 base; bases with no gene match: 9. The CDR3 has 16 amino acids. CDR3 amino acids: CASSLQPSGSSNEQFF. CDR3 bases: TGTGCCAGCAGCTTGCAGCCCAGCGGGAGTAGCAATGAGCAGTTCTTC.

The chain carries TRBV20-1 and TRBJ2-7; 7 bases agree with TRBD1. Germline CDR1 and CDR2: DFQATT and SNEGSKA (reference sequence). The CDR3 length is 15 residues. V lost 3 bases, J lost 2 bases, and 10 bases stayed unmatched. Here the CDR3 DNA reads TGCAGTGCTAGGATACAGGGGCTTAATACCTACGAGCAGTACTTC. Translating it yields CSARIQGLNTYEQYF.

The table lists this clonotype with a few counts. V gene TRBV7-2 combines with J gene TRBJ2-3; D not certain. This CDR3 is built from 14 residues. CDR1 and CDR2 from the germline V gene are SGHTA and FQGNSA. Trimming took 1 base from V and 2 from J, leaving 7 bases between them. CDR3 sequence reads: CASSLGFPTDTQYF. In DNA form, the CDR3 reads TGTGCCAGCAGCTTAGGGTTCCCCACAGATACGCAGTATTTT.

This clonotype occurred once. The chain links TRBV7-6 to TRBJ2-5; D may correspond to TRBD1 or TRBD2 (6 bases each). Germline V gives CDR1 SGHVS, CDR2 FNYEAQ. V was trimmed by 0 bases and J by 1 base, leaving 12 bases between them. CDR3 length equals 16 residues. CDR3 region: CASSLASGAPQETQYF. CDR3 DNA sequence: TGTGCCAGCAGCTTAGCGTCGGGGGCTCCCCAAGAGACCCAGTACTTC.

The chain carries TRBV29-1 and TRBJ1-5, with 7 bases matching TRBD1. Germline V lookup: CDR1 SQVTM, CDR2 ANQGSEA. V was clipped by 4 bases and J by 7 bases; unmatched bases: 7. This CDR3 spans 13 amino acids. The CDR3 coding sequence is TGCAGCGTTGTCGAACAGGGGAACCAGCCCCAGCATTTT. This codes for CSVVEQGNQPQHF.

This clonotype has only a few counts. An end of the junction does not agree with germline; a read error may underlie this. This sequence joins TRBV29-1 and TRBJ2-7, with D perhaps matching TRBD1 or TRBD2 (5 bases each). This CDR3 comprises 14 residues. CDR1 and CDR2 from the germline V gene are SQVTM and ANQGSEA. The CDR3 nucleotides are TGCAGCGTCGAAGCGACGGGGCCTCGCTACGAGCAGTACTTC. Translating it yields CSVEATGPRYEQYF.

V and J are TRBV28 and TRBJ2-6; 8 bases match TRBD1. The CDR3 contains 18 residues. Looked up from germline, CDR1 is MDHEN and CDR2 is SYDVKM. V lost 4 bases, J lost 0 bases, and 8 bases stayed unmatched. CDR3 DNA sequence: TGTGCCAGCAGTTACACGGACAGGGAATTCTCTGGGGCCAACGTCCTGACTTTC. It translates to CASSYTDREFSGANVLTF.

The genes are TRBV28 and TRBJ2-7, with D possibly matching TRBD1 (6 bases). The CDR3 is 14 amino acids. Trimming pared 6 bases from V and 0 bases from J, leaving 12 bases between. Germline V lookup: CDR1 MDHEN, CDR2 SYDVKM. CDR3 in amino acids: CASSRQVSSYEQYF. The CDR3 DNA reads TGTGCCAGCAGCCGACAGGTGAGCTCCTACGAGCAGTACTTC.

This chain connects TRBV27 to TRBJ1-2, with 7 bases lining up with TRBD1. The V and J ends lost 4 bases and 11 bases, in that order; junction bases with no gene match: 4. Germline lookup yields CDR1 MNHEY and CDR2 SMNVEV (reference sequence). This CDR3 spans 11 amino acids. CDR3 loop: CASSSRGLYTF. The CDR3 region has the DNA TGTGCCAGCAGTTCAAGGGGGCTGTACACCTTC.

The chain is built from TRBV20-1 and TRBJ2-1; D ambiguous. V was clipped by 4 bases and J by 4 bases, with 8 bases between them. Germline CDR1 reads DFQATT; CDR2 reads SNEGSKA (reference sequence). The CDR3 extends over 12 amino acids. The CDR3 reads CSATPSYNEQFF. CDR3 bases: TGCAGTGCTACGCCTTCTTACAATGAGCAGTTCTTC.

The chain carries TRBV4-1 and TRBJ2-7, with D unresolved. V lost 0 bases and J lost 2, with 11 bases in between. The CDR3 is 15 residues long. Germline V gene data show CDR1 as MGHRA and CDR2 as YSYEKL. Here the CDR3 reads CASSQDLSGPYEQYF. Written as DNA, the CDR3 is TGCGCCAGCAGCCAAGATTTATCCGGGCCCTACGAGCAGTACTTC.

The chain is built from TRBV7-8 and TRBJ2-7, with D tentatively TRBD1 or TRBD2 (5 bases each). Germline V CDR1 and CDR2: SGHVS, FQNEAQ. V was clipped by 1 base and J by 3 bases, with 16 bases between them. The CDR3 length is 16 residues. CDR3 DNA: TGTGCCAGCAGCTTAGGAGGGCGAGGGGACCTCTACGAGCAGTACTTC. This codes for CASSLGGRGDLYEQYF.

The chain recombines TRBV29-1 with TRBJ2-7; perhaps TRBD1 as D (6 bases). Trimming left V 3 bases short and J 7 bases short, with 16 bases between. CDR1 is SQVTM and CDR2 is ANQGSEA in the germline V gene. This CDR3 region has 13 residues. In DNA, the CDR3 is TGCAGCGTTGATGGGGCAACAGGGAAAGAGCAGTACTTC. It codes for CSVDGATGKEQYF.

This clonotype was picked up many times. The chain couples TRBV6-4 to TRBJ2-1; D is perhaps TRBD2 (6 bases). The CDR3 totals 15 residues. Trimming removed 5 bases at V and 9 bases at J, with 20 bases between. Per germline, CDR1 MRHNA and CDR2 SNTAGT. The CDR3 DNA sequence: TGTGCCAGCAGTTCGGACGACCGCACGGAGGGTGAGCAGTTCTTC. Translated: CASSSDDRTEGEQFF.

The CDR3 DNA follows: TGTGCCAGCAGGAAGACTAGCGGAGACTCCTACGAGCAGTACTTC. Protein product: CASRKTSGDSYEQYF. The genes are TRBV6-5 and TRBJ2-7; TRBD2 aligns across 9 bases. The CDR3 consists of 15 residues. The J segment lost 0 bases and the V segment lost 6 bases, leaving 6 bases of the junction unmatched. Germline CDR1 MNHEY, CDR2 SVGAGI.

There are a few counts of this clonotype. The chain is built from TRBV11-2 and TRBJ2-3; 8 bases align to TRBD2. Germline assignment: CDR1 SGHAT and CDR2 FQNNGV. The CDR3 covers 15 residues. The V gene end was trimmed by 6 bases and the J gene end by 4 bases; junction bases not matched to a gene: 9. The CDR3 loop is CASRASGSGADTQYF. CDR3 in DNA: TGTGCCAGCAGGGCCAGCGGGAGTGGGGCAGATACGCAGTATTTT.

This clonotype was found many times. The chain recombines TRBV9 with TRBJ1-6; D is unresolved. The CDR3 length is 14 residues. V was trimmed by 0 bases and J by 8 bases, leaving 9 bases between them. Germline loops: CDR1 SGDLS, CDR2 YYNGEE. The CDR3 is CASSVAGRDSPLHF. Written as DNA, the CDR3 is TGTGCCAGCAGCGTAGCCGGTCGGGATTCACCCCTCCACTTT.

The chain uses TRBV24-1 and TRBJ2-1; 9 nucleotides agree with TRBD1. The V segment lost 5 bases and the J segment 8 bases; nucleotides outside the gene matches: 15. The CDR3 runs to 17 residues. Per the germline V gene, CDR1 is KGHDR and CDR2 is SFDVKD. The CDR3 sequence is CATSAGQGRPRPDEQFF. The CDR3 region has the DNA TGTGCCACCAGTGCCGGACAGGGGCGACCCCGACCCGATGAGCAGTTCTTC.